The clone carrying this T cell receptor beta chain has a single count. Its antigen is undetermined. The sample belongs to a study of T cells in narcolepsy. The study, taken as a whole, reports: Healthy controls reportedly lacked the autoreactive clonotypes serially found in patients' blood.

TCRdb keeps only in-frame clones here, not all; method: immunoSEQ multiplex PCR. The table has some 20,000 clones, roughly four fifths seen once. The CDR3 extends over 15 amino acids. V was trimmed by 0 bases and J by 0 bases, leaving 6 bases between them. The germline CDR1 and CDR2 sequences are SGHRS and YFSETQ. The source material was memory (CD45RA-) CD4+ T cells from blood. The V gene is TRBV5-1, the J gene TRBJ1-4; no clear D gene. The receptor was derived from a human donor in good health. CDR3 sequence reads: CASSLDGATNEKLFF. CDR3 nucleotide sequence: TGCGCCAGCAGCTTGGACGGAGCAACTAATGAAAAACTGTTTTTT.